This T cell receptor (beta chain) was retrieved from a study of T-cell reconstitution after alpha-beta-depleted transplantation in children (dated by TCRdb to 2015 to 2016). A note on the overall study: Using TCR repertoire profiling, the study quantitatively followed how T-cell immune reconstitution unfolded in children after TCRalphabeta/CD19-depleted allogeneic hematopoietic cell transplantation.

This clonotype was counted at least ten times. Its antigen remains undetermined. Base qualities are not provided; no much larger clone lies one nucleotide away. The receptor library was made with PCR. This sample was sequenced with an Illumina HiSeq 2500. TCR library preparation used molecular barcoding, with unique molecular identifiers applied to normalize quantification of the TCRbeta repertoire. The raw public reads went through TCRdb reprocessing: fastp at Q25, MiXCR clone calling, in-frame beta chains kept. Here each entry gathers all rows of one CDR3 protein and keeps the most common genes and DNA. Recorded for this sample are around 250,000 distinct CDR3 sequences; about 10% of them occurred a single time. In total, the top ten clones hold about 9.5% of the sample. As encoded in the germline V gene, CDR1 is SGHVS while CDR2 is FQNEAQ. There are 15 amino acids in the CDR3, from cysteine to phenylalanine inclusive. The entry retains the CDR3 DNA only, 45 bases that are in frame from base 1. Cut back by 10 bases and 1 base, the V and J ends lie 17 bases apart.

This chain joins TRBV7-8 to TRBJ2-1, and TRBD1 may be the D gene, going by 8 matching bases. The specimen comprised PBMCs from the stem cell graft donor, sampled from the stem cell graft. This sequence originates from a human donor who donated a stem cell graft to a child with SCID. The CDR3 region has the sequence CAITGGEMSYNEQFF. The nucleotide sequence reads as follows: TGTGCCATCACAGGGGGGGAGATGTCCTACAATGAGCAGTTCTTC.